The source of this T cell receptor beta chain is a study of blood T cells in healthy people across ages. Study-wide background: Capture by template switching was about one barcoded beta molecule per two T cells.

Next came a second PCR, run for about 7 to 12 cycles, which used a sample-barcoded 5' primer along with a J-beta primer mix. A template-switch adaptor with 12 random nucleotides tagged each cDNA molecule. TCRdb re-analysed the 5' RACE reads in MiXCR, keeping a single row per CDR3 protein. Of 600,000 or so distinct CDR3 sequences in the sample, approximately 30% were seen once. A minimum of 5.5 micrograms of total RNA was extracted per sample. This CDR3 is 10 amino acids long. The germline V gene encodes CDR1 DFQATT and CDR2 SNEGSKA (reference sequence). This receptor was obtained from an elderly woman in good health. The V gene is TRBV20-1, the J gene TRBJ2-1; D ambiguous. Sequences were obtained from blood. The CDR3 DNA is TGCAGCCACGCCCACAATGAGCAGTTCTTC. As protein: CSHAHNEQFF.